What follows are 27 T cell receptor beta chains derived from one specimen sequenced in a study of CD8 T cells in Susac syndrome. With random hexamers, roughly 0.45 to 1 ug RNA was reverse transcribed. TCRdb recomputed calls from the immunoSEQ multiplex PCR reads with MiXCR, one row per CDR3 protein. Here the sample spans 210,000 or so distinct CDR3 sequences, over 90% being singletons. The sample taken for sequencing was CD4+ T cells from PBMCs. The origin of the receptors is a human donor with Susac syndrome.

The V gene is TRBV5-4, the J gene TRBJ2-3; D is possibly TRBD1 (6 bases). The CDR3 runs 16 residues. The germline V and J ends were trimmed by 0 bases and 7 bases, with 18 bases remaining between them. Germline V gives CDR1 SGHNT, CDR2 YYREEE (reference sequence). The CDR3 here is CASSLVGTPKQYTQYF. The DNA of the CDR3 is TGTGCCAGCAGCTTGGTCGGGACACCGAAACAATATACGCAGTATTTT.

Written as DNA, the CDR3 is TGTGCCAGCAGTCCCGGGGACAGGAACACTGAAGCTTTCTTT. Translated, it gives CASSPGDRNTEAFF. The chain employs TRBV12-3 or TRBV12-4 and TRBJ1-1; 7 positions match TRBD1. The length of the CDR3 is 14 residues. J was trimmed by 1 base and V by 5 bases; bases with no gene match: 4.

J is TRBJ1-3 and V is TRBV30; maybe TRBD1 (5 bases). Trimming pared 2 bases from V and 5 bases from J, leaving 16 bases between. Germline CDR1 reads GTSNPN; CDR2 reads SVGIG (reference sequence). This CDR3 spans 15 amino acids. The CDR3 here is CAWSPPQGLRNTIYF. CDR3 coding DNA: TGTGCCTGGAGTCCCCCCCAGGGTCTCCGAAACACCATATATTTT.

A remark on this clonotype: One end of the junction does not line up with germline, which may come from a read error. V is TRBV4-2 and J is TRBJ2-1, with TRBD2 identical over 10 bases. Looked up from germline, CDR1 is LGHNA and CDR2 is YNFKEQ. There are 17 residues in the CDR3. The CDR3, as DNA: TGTGCCAGCAGCCAAGATCTAGCGGGGGCTACCTACAATGAGCAGTTTTTC. Its protein is CASSQDLAGATYNEQFF.

This sequence joins TRBV14 and TRBJ2-5; 11 bases agree with TRBD2. The V gene's germline CDR1 is SGHDN and CDR2 FVKESK. V was pared by 0 bases and J by 2 bases, with 14 bases of the junction left unmatched. This CDR3 has 20 amino acids. The CDR3 spells CASSQERLAGRPTLQETQYF. For the CDR3, the DNA is TGTGCCAGCAGCCAAGAACGACTAGCGGGGAGACCAACGCTACAAGAGACCCAGTACTTC.

Only one count was recorded for this clonotype. The rearrangement links TRBV29-1 to TRBJ1-2, with TRBD1 matching 8 bases. After removal of 6 bases from V and 3 bases from J, the junction contained 3 bases not matched to a gene. Per the germline V gene, CDR1 is SQVTM and CDR2 is ANQGSEA. The length of the CDR3 is 12 residues. The CDR3 DNA follows: TGCAGCGTGTCAGGGGGCGACTATGGCTACACCTTC. It encodes CSVSGGDYGYTF. Filled out from reference TRBV29-1 and TRBJ1-2, the complete variable domain reads SAVISQKPSRDICQRGTSLTIQCQVDSQVTMMFWYRQQPGQSLTLIATANQGSEATYESGFVIDKFPISRPNLTFSTLTVSNMSPEDSSIYLCSVSGGDYGYTFGSGTRLTVV.

This chain connects TRBV19 to TRBJ2-3, with unresolved D. The CDR3 runs to 13 residues. V lost 3 bases and J 1 base, leaving 5 bases between the germline ends. Germline V gene data show CDR1 as LNHDA and CDR2 as SQIVND (reference sequence). The CDR3 DNA sequence: TGTGCCAGTAGTATTGGCGGCACAGATACGCAGTATTTT. This encodes CASSIGGTDTQYF. The entire variable domain, with the rest obtained from reference TRBV19 and TRBJ2-3, is as follows: DGGITQSPKYLFRKEGQNVTLSCEQNLNHDAMYWYRQDPGQGLRLIYYSQIVNDFQKGDIAEGYSVSREKKESFPLTVTSAQKNPTAFYLCASSIGGTDTQYFGPGTRLTVL.

The chain couples TRBV29-1 to TRBJ2-1; tentative D call: TRBD1 (6 bases). Trimming shortened V by 3 bases and J by 0 bases, and 12 bases separated the two germline ends. CDR3 length: 15 amino acids. Germline V lookup: CDR1 SQVTM, CDR2 ANQGSEA. CDR3 coding DNA: TGCAGCGTTGAGAGGGGGATCAGCTCCTACAATGAGCAGTTCTTC. Protein product: CSVERGISSYNEQFF.

This chain joins TRBV5-4 and TRBJ2-1; 13 bases align to TRBD2. This CDR3 has 19 amino acids. V trimming: 0 bases; J trimming: 8 bases; junction bases outside the gene matches: 14. Germline V gene sequence: CDR1 SGHNT, CDR2 YYREEE (reference sequence). Here the CDR3 DNA reads TGTGCCAGCAGCTTGGAGGGACTAGCGGGGACACACGAAGGGGATGAGCAGTTCTTC. Translated, it gives CASSLEGLAGTHEGDEQFF.

This chain joins TRBV5-6 and TRBJ2-3; perhaps TRBD2 as D (6 bases). The germline V gene encodes CDR1 SGHDT and CDR2 YYEEEE. With 4 bases removed from V and 1 base from J, the gap between germline ends came to 10 bases. The CDR3 loop spans 14 amino acids. In DNA, the CDR3 is TGTGCCAGCAGCGGAGGGTGGGGCACAGATACGCAGTATTTT. Protein product: CASSGGWGTDTQYF.

The chain couples TRBV30 to TRBJ1-2; 11 bases agree with TRBD1. The CDR3 loop spans 12 amino acids. Per the germline V gene, CDR1 is GTSNPN and CDR2 is SVGIG (reference sequence). V dropped 5 bases and J dropped 6; count of bases not matched to a gene: 2. The CDR3, as DNA: TGTGCCTGGGGACAGGGGGCCCATGGCTACACCTTC. As protein: CAWGQGAHGYTF.

V and J are TRBV7-2 and TRBJ2-7; 9 nucleotides match TRBD1. Trimming cost V 4 bases and J 3 bases; bases outside gene matches: 1. The CDR3 sequence is 13 residues long. The germline V gene has CDR1 SGHTA and CDR2 FQGNSA. This CDR3 is CASSWGQGYEQYF. CDR3 sequence (DNA): TGTGCCAGCAGCTGGGGACAGGGCTACGAGCAGTACTTC.

This chain connects TRBV14 to TRBJ1-1; D gene uncertain. Germline CDR1 reads SGHDN; CDR2 reads FVKESK. CDR3 length: 15 residues. Trimming stripped 0 bases from V and 5 bases from J, with 13 bases between. The CDR3: CASSQDDGLRTEAFF. The CDR3 DNA reads TGTGCCAGCAGCCAAGACGACGGGTTAAGGACTGAAGCTTTCTTT.

J is TRBJ1-6 and V is TRBV6-5; 7 positions agree with TRBD1. The CDR3 totals 15 residues. After removal of 9 bases from V and 6 bases from J, the junction contained 11 bases not matched to a gene. Germline V gene lookup returns CDR1 MNHEY and CDR2 SVGAGI. The DNA for the CDR3 is TGTGCCAGTGGGGTAATTGGGACAGCTAATTCACCCCTCCACTTT. Amino acid sequence: CASGVIGTANSPLHF.

The chain carries TRBV6-1 and TRBJ2-7; 10 bases match TRBD1. The length of the CDR3 is 16 residues. CDR1 MNHNS and CDR2 SASEGT come from the germline V gene. Trimming cost V 6 bases and J 1 base; bases outside gene matches: 9. CDR3 sequence reads: CASSRSGQGDSYEQYF. CDR3 bases: TGTGCCAGCAGCCGCTCCGGACAGGGGGATTCCTACGAGCAGTACTTC.

The chain uses TRBV7-8 and TRBJ2-7; 9 nucleotides align to TRBD1. CDR3 length equals 17 residues. CDR1 is SGHVS and CDR2 is FQNEAQ in the germline V gene. The trim removed 5 bases at V and 2 bases at J, leaving 13 bases unmatched. This CDR3 reads CASSPRGTGRIAYEQYF. The CDR3 DNA reads as TGTGCCAGCAGCCCACGGGGGACAGGGAGGATCGCCTACGAGCAGTACTTC.

This chain joins TRBV20-1 and TRBJ1-2; D may be TRBD1 (6 bases). The CDR3 is 12 residues long. Germline loops: CDR1 DFQATT, CDR2 SNEGSKA (reference sequence). The V gene lost 4 bases and the J gene lost 8 bases, with 14 bases spanning the gap. CDR3 sequence reads: CSAITDSPGYTF. The DNA for the CDR3 is TGCAGTGCTATAACGGACAGTCCGGGCTACACCTTC.

This chain uses TRBV28 with TRBJ1-5, with D possibly matching TRBD1 (6 bases). V was pared by 6 bases and J by 2 bases, with 17 bases between. This CDR3 has 16 residues. CDR1 and CDR2 from the germline V gene are MDHEN and SYDVKM. CDR3 coding DNA: TGTGCCAGCAGCCCCTGGGGGCGCAAGGGCAATCAGCCCCAGCATTTT. Translation: CASSPWGRKGNQPQHF.

V and J are TRBV12-3 or TRBV12-4 and TRBJ2-1; 9 positions agree with TRBD2. The V gene end was trimmed by 3 bases and the J gene end by 0 bases; junction bases not matched to a gene: 3. CDR3 size: 16 residues. DNA for the CDR3: TGTGCCAGCAGTTTCCTAGCGGGGAGCTCCTACAATGAGCAGTTCTTC. Protein: CASSFLAGSSYNEQFF.

The chain couples TRBV7-2 to TRBJ1-6; maybe TRBD1 (6 bases). Germline V CDR1 and CDR2: SGHTA, FQGNSA. The CDR3 has 14 amino acids. Deletions cut 4 bases from V and 10 bases from J, with 14 bases between. CDR3 region: CASSSPDSGSPLHF. The CDR3 coding sequence is TGTGCCAGCAGCTCACCGGACAGTGGATCACCCCTCCACTTT. The entire variable domain, with the rest obtained from reference TRBV7-2 and TRBJ1-6, is as follows: GAGVSQSPSNKVTEKGKDVELRCDPISGHTALYWYRQSLGQGLEFLIYFQGNSAPDKSGLPSDRFSAERTGGSVSTLTIQRTQQEDSAVYLCASSSPDSGSPLHFGNGTRLTVT.

The chain carries TRBV7-9 and TRBJ2-2, with TRBD1 identical over 8 bases. The CDR3 runs to 15 residues. Per the germline V gene, CDR1 is SEHNR and CDR2 is FQNEAQ (reference sequence). V was pared by 2 bases and J by 5 bases, with 4 bases of the junction left unmatched. The CDR3, as DNA: TGTGCCAGCAGCTTACAGGGGGCGCAGACCGGGGAGCTGTTTTTT. Its protein product is CASSLQGAQTGELFF. The full variable domain, in which reference TRBV7-9 and TRBJ2-2 provide the parts outside the CDR3, is DTGVSQNPRHKITKRGQNVTFRCDPISEHNRLYWYRQTLGQGPEFLTYFQNEAQLEKSRLLSDRFSAERPKGSFSTLEIQRTEQGDSAMYLCASSLQGAQTGELFFGEGSRLTVL.

V gene TRBV20-1 combines with J gene TRBJ1-1; 8 nucleotides align to TRBD1. The CDR3 spans 12 residues. Losses at the gene ends were 6 bases for V and 8 bases for J; bases not matched to a gene: 8. Germline CDR1 reads DFQATT; CDR2 reads SNEGSKA (reference sequence). The CDR3 DNA reads as TGCAGTGCAGAAATCAGGGGGCCAGAAGCTTTCTTT. Its translation: CSAEIRGPEAFF.

The rearrangement uses TRBV6-5 and TRBJ2-7, with D unclear. V lost 5 bases and J 8 bases, leaving 16 bases between the germline ends. Germline CDR1 and CDR2: MNHEY and SVGAGI. The CDR3 totals 13 residues. CDR3 residues: CASSPRRDGQQYF. CDR3 coding DNA: TGTGCCAGCAGTCCCCGAAGGGATGGGCAGCAGTACTTC.

CDR3 bases: TGTGCCAGCAGTCTCCAGCTAGCGATTGGATCCCCAGATACGCAGTATTTT. It yields the protein CASSLQLAIGSPDTQYF. V is TRBV27 and J is TRBJ2-3; D may be TRBD2 (6 bases). The CDR3 spans 17 residues. Germline V gene data show CDR1 as MNHEY and CDR2 as SMNVEV (reference sequence). V was cut by 5 bases and J by 4 bases, with 22 bases left in between.

This clonotype was detected once. This chain uses TRBV7-8 with TRBJ1-1; tentatively, D is TRBD1 (5 bases). Trimming left V 1 base short and J 6 bases short, with 12 bases between. CDR1 and CDR2 from the germline V gene are SGHVS and FQNEAQ. The CDR3 covers 14 residues. In DNA, the CDR3 is TGTGCCAGCAGCTTAGACAGGTTGGGCGCTGAAGCTTTCTTT. Translated: CASSLDRLGAEAFF.

V is TRBV7-2 and J is TRBJ2-7; D is undetermined. V was cut by 5 bases and J by 3 bases, with 8 bases left in between. CDR3 length: 12 residues. Germline CDR1 reads SGHTA; CDR2 reads FQGNSA. The DNA of the CDR3 is TGTGCCAGCAGCCGGGCCCGCTACGAGCAGTACTTC. This sequence encodes CASSRARYEQYF.

The chain uses TRBV3-1 and TRBJ1-6; TRBD1 is a possible D gene (6 bases). Germline lookup yields CDR1 LGHDT and CDR2 YNNKEL (reference sequence). The CDR3 spans 14 residues. V gave up 5 bases and J gave up 7 bases, with 12 bases separating them. The CDR3 DNA is TGTGCCAGCAGCGACAGGTCCTCAAATTCACCCCTCCACTTT. Translated: CASSDRSSNSPLHF.